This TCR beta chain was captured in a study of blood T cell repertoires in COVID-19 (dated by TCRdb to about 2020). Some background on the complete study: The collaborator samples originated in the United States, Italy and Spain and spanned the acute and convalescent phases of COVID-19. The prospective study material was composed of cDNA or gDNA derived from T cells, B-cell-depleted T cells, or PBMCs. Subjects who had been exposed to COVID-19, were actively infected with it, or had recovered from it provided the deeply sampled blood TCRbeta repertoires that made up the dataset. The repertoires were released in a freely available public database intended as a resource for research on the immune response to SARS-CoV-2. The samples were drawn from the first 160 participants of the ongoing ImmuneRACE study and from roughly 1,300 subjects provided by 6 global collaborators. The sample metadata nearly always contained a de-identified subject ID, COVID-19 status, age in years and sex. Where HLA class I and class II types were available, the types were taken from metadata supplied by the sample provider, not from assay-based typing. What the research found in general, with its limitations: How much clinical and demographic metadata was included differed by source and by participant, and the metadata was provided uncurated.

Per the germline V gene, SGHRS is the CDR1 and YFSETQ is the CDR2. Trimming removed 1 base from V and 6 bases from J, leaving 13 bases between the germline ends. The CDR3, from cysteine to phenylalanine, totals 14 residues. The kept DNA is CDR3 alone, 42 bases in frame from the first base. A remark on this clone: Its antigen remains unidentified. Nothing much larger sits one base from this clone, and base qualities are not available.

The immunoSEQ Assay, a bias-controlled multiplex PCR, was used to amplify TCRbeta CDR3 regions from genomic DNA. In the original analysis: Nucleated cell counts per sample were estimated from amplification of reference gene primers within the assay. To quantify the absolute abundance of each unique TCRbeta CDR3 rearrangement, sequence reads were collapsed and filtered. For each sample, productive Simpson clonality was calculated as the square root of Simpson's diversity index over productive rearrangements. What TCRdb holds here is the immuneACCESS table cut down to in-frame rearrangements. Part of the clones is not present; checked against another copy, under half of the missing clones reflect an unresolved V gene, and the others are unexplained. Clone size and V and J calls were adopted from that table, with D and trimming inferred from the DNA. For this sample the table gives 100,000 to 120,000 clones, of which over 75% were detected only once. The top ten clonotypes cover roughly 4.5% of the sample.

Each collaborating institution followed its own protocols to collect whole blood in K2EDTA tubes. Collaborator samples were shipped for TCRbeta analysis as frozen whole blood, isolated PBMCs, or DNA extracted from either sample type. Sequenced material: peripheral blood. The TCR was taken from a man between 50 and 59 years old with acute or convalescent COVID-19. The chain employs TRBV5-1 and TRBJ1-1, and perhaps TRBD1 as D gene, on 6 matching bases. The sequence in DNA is TGCGCCAGCAGCTTGTATGGGGGACACCCTGAAGCTTTCTTT. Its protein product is CASSLYGGHPEAFF.